What follows is one T cell receptor beta chain and its context. Its antigen remains unknown. Given a much more abundant clone one base away, this may be a read error. Each donor had roughly 10 milliliters of peripheral blood drawn. The data derive from a study of blood T cells in healthy people across ages. Whole-study findings and limits: Samples with more naive T cells showed higher observed beta diversity. Older age coincided with a roughly linear decline in TCR beta diversity per million T cells.

The CDR3 covers 12 residues. CDR1 and CDR2 from the germline V gene are MNHEY and SVGEGT. Primers used in a second PCR of roughly 6 to 12 cycles were a sample-barcoded 5' primer and a J-beta primer mix. TCRdb called the 5' RACE reads again in MiXCR, with one record for every CDR3 protein. The table lists 1.5 million or so distinct CDR3 sequences, about 43% of them singletons, with roughly 7.7% in the top ten. This receptor was obtained from a woman between 18 and 29 years old in good health. The chain carries TRBV6-2 or TRBV6-3 and TRBJ2-1, with TRBD2 as a possible D gene (6 bases). Input material: blood. The CDR3 nucleotides are TGTGCCAGCAGTTACGCGTCCCGGGAGCGGTTCTTC. Encoded protein: CASSYASRERFF.